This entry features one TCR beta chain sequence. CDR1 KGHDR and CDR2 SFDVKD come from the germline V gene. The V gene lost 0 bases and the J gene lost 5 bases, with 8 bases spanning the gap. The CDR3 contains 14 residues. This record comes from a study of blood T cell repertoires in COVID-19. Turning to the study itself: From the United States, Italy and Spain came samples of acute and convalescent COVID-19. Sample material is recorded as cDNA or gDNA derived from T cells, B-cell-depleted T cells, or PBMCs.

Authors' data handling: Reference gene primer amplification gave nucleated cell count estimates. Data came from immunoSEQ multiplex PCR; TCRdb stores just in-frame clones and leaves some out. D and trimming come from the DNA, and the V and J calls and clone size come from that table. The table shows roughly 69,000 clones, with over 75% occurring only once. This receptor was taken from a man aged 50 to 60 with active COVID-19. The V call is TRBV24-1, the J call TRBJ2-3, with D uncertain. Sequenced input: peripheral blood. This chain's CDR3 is CATSDLGSVDTQYF. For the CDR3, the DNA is TGTGCCACCAGTGATTTGGGCTCCGTAGATACGCAGTATTTT.